This TCR beta chain emerged from a study of early T cells in non-severe SARS-CoV-2 infection. Each cDNA molecule carried a unique molecular identifier. TCRdb fed the 5' RACE reads into MiXCR, producing one record per CDR3 protein. Of about 32,000 distinct CDR3 sequences listed, around 9% are singletons. Many counts were recorded for this clonotype. The CDR3 has 15 residues. Germline CDR1 is SQVTM and CDR2 is ANQGSEA. The ends lost 1 base at V and 8 bases at J; junction bases unmatched: 10. The chain carries TRBV29-1 and TRBJ2-1; TRBD1 matches at 8 bases. The TCR was taken from an adult who was a healthcare worker with PCR-confirmed SARS-CoV-2 infection or an uninfected control (not recorded which). Specimen: whole blood. The DNA for the CDR3 is TGCAGCGTTGAAGCCTCGTGGACAGGGCTGGATGAGCAGTTCTTC. This codes for CSVEASWTGLDEQFF.